These 13 T cell receptor beta chains were sequenced from one sample in a study of ipilimumab plus nivolumab after autologous stem cell transplantation. TCRdb keeps only in-frame clones here, not all; method: immunoSEQ multiplex PCR. The sample includes about 5,000 clones, 76% of them seen just once. The specimen was PBMCs, collected in a trial of ipilimumab plus nivolumab as post-transplant consolidation. These receptors were taken from a male donor with multiple myeloma.

The V call is TRBV7-9, the J call TRBJ2-3; D remains unclear. CDR3 length: 13 residues. V was cut by 7 bases and J by 1 base, with 9 bases left in between. The V gene's germline CDR1 is SEHNR and CDR2 FQNEAQ (reference sequence). In nucleotides, the CDR3 is TGTGCCAGCACCCCTGCGGGCACAGATACGCAGTATTTT. Translated, it gives CASTPAGTDTQYF.

CDR3 nucleotides: TGTGCCAGCAGCAGAGCTTCTAGCGGGGAAGAGACCCAGTACTTC. Its protein is CASSRASSGEETQYF. This chain connects TRBV11-3 to TRBJ2-5, with 9 bases aligning to TRBD2. The CDR3 runs to 15 residues. V lost 5 bases, J lost 3 bases, and 7 bases stayed unmatched. The germline V gene has CDR1 SGHNT and CDR2 YENEEA.

The genes are TRBV6-5 and TRBJ2-7; perhaps TRBD1 as D (6 bases). CDR3 length: 13 amino acids. Trimming stripped 4 bases from V and 5 bases from J, with 12 bases between. In germline, CDR1 is MNHEY, CDR2 SVGAGI. CDR3 region: CASSSQGPDEQYF. The CDR3 coding sequence is TGTGCCAGCAGTTCGCAGGGGCCCGACGAGCAGTACTTC.

This clone was seen just once. The chain joins TRBV5-6 to TRBJ2-3, with 14 bases fitting TRBD2. With 4 bases clipped from V and 6 bases from J, the junction kept 10 bases outside the gene matches. The CDR3 is 17 amino acids. The V gene's germline CDR1 is SGHDT and CDR2 YYEEEE. The CDR3 here is CASSPGLAGGLSDTQYF. The CDR3 DNA reads as TGTGCCAGCAGCCCCGGACTAGCGGGGGGACTTTCGGATACGCAGTATTTT.

The V and J genes are TRBV28 and TRBJ2-2; D is unclear. The CDR3 runs 11 residues. Germline CDR1 reads MDHEN; CDR2 reads SYDVKM. Trimming removed 8 bases at V and 8 bases at J, with 9 bases between. The CDR3, as DNA: TGTGCCAGCGCAGACTGGGGGGAGCTGTTTTTT. As protein: CASADWGELFF.

This chain joins TRBV11-3 and TRBJ2-2; possible D gene TRBD2, 7 bases. Trimming stripped 3 bases from V and 0 bases from J, with 8 bases between. CDR3 size: 15 residues. Germline V CDR1 and CDR2: SGHNT, YENEEA. The CDR3 DNA reads as TGTGCCAGCAGCTTGCGGGGGCCGAACACCGGGGAGCTGTTTTTT. It encodes CASSLRGPNTGELFF.

This clone turned up a few times. The chain is built from TRBV5-5 and TRBJ1-4; maybe TRBD1 (5 bases). The CDR3 length is 14 residues. Germline V lookup: CDR1 SGHKS, CDR2 YYEKEE (reference sequence). V lost 3 bases and J 6 bases, leaving 12 bases between the germline ends. This chain's CDR3 is CASSSGTVDEKLFF. The CDR3 bases are TGTGCCAGCAGCTCCGGGACGGTAGATGAAAAACTGTTTTTT.

The V gene is TRBV19, the J gene TRBJ1-1, with D unclear. CDR3 length: 12 amino acids. The germline V gene encodes CDR1 LNHDA and CDR2 SQIVND (reference sequence). The V end lost 5 bases, the J end lost 4 bases, and 8 bases lay between the germline ends. The CDR3 sequence: CASSFLGTEAFF. CDR3 in DNA: TGTGCCAGTAGTTTCTTGGGCACTGAAGCTTTCTTT.

This clone has only a few counts. The same CDR3 also results from other DNA sequences found in this sample. The chain has TRBV7-9 and TRBJ1-5, with D hard to call. The V end lost 1 base, the J end lost 6 bases, and 4 bases lay between the germline ends. The CDR3 is 12 residues long. Per the germline V gene, CDR1 is SEHNR and CDR2 is FQNEAQ (reference sequence). CDR3 protein: CASSLGTQPQHF. The CDR3 DNA reads TGTGCCAGCAGCTTAGGAACTCAGCCCCAGCATTTT.

The chain recombines TRBV7-9 with TRBJ2-1; 7 bases line up with TRBD1. The CDR3 runs to 15 residues. Germline-derived CDR1 and CDR2 are SEHNR and FQNEAQ (reference sequence). Trimming at V came to 2 bases and at J to 10 bases, leaving 11 bases not matched to a gene. CDR3 DNA sequence: TGTGCCAGCAGCTTAAGCGACAGGGTTGTTTGGGAGCAGTTCTTC. Translation gives CASSLSDRVVWEQFF.

This clone was seen only once. The V call is TRBV9, the J call TRBJ2-7; a weak D match, TRBD2 (5 bases). The germline gives CDR1 SGDLS, CDR2 YYNGEE. The CDR3 has 13 residues. Trimming pared 1 base from V and 5 bases from J, leaving 10 bases between. The chain's CDR3 is CASSVRPRDEQYF. The CDR3 DNA follows: TGTGCCAGCAGCGTACGGCCGAGGGACGAGCAGTACTTC. The entire variable domain, with the rest obtained from reference TRBV9 and TRBJ2-7, is as follows: DSGVTQTPKHLITATGQRVTLRCSPRSGDLSVYWYQQSLDQGLQFLIQYYNGEERAKGNILERFSAQQFPDLHSELNLSSLELGDSALYFCASSVRPRDEQYFGPGTRLTVT.

The CDR3 here is CASSLGPGGYTF. The CDR3 nucleotides are TGTGCCAGCAGTCTTGGCCCCGGAGGCTACACCTTC. The rearrangement links TRBV5-4 to TRBJ1-2, with D hard to call. This CDR3 has 12 amino acids. Trimming took 5 bases from V and 8 from J, leaving 13 bases between them. Germline V gene data show CDR1 as SGHNT and CDR2 as YYREEE (reference sequence).

The chain recombines TRBV7-9 with TRBJ2-5; D possibly corresponds to TRBD2 (7 bases). This CDR3 contains 15 residues. V was trimmed by 4 bases and J by 7 bases, leaving 19 bases between them. Per the germline V gene, CDR1 is SEHNR and CDR2 is FQNEAQ (reference sequence). CDR3 sequence: CASSSGGRGPRTQYF. The CDR3 DNA follows: TGTGCCAGCAGCTCCGGAGGGCGGGGGCCACGGACCCAGTACTTC.